What follows describes a single T cell receptor (beta chain). Its antigen is undetermined. Method: immunoSEQ multiplex PCR; TCRdb's copy keeps in-frame clones and lacks some. Of tens of thousands of clones in the sample, 80% were seen once. Time point reported: week 23, last vaccination. Every vaccine dose comprised 300 ug of mutant IDH1 20-mer peptide plus topical imiquimod. This entry belongs to a study of a mutant IDH1 vaccine in newly diagnosed glioma. As for the study in general: Patients got their first vaccination 4-6 weeks after radiotherapy alone, or with temozolomide cycles. Treated patients comprised about 60% males and approximately 38% females, mean age about 43 years. Previous treatment comprised radiotherapy, temozolomide, or both, mostly both.

V was trimmed by 2 bases and J by 2 bases, leaving 8 bases between them. Germline loops: CDR1 SGHDT, CDR2 YYEEEE. This CDR3 is 14 amino acids long. Whole-study results and caveats: Immune responses arising from the vaccine appeared in 80% to 95% of patients.

The chain couples TRBV5-6 to TRBJ1-3, with D tentatively TRBD1 (6 bases). The source was PBMCs, collected from a glioma patient whose treatment included an IDH1 peptide vaccine. This receptor was identified in a man aged 35 to 55 with glioma. The CDR3 DNA is TGTGCCAGCAGCTTAGGGGGGCCTGGAAACACCATATATTTT. It codes for CASSLGGPGNTIYF.